This TCR beta chain was identified during a study of persistence of HIV-infected CD4 T cells. In germline, CDR1 is WNHNN, CDR2 SYGVQD (reference sequence). V was clipped by 2 bases and J by 5 bases, with 9 bases between them. This CDR3 has 13 residues. Anti-CD3/anti-CD28 beads served as a nonspecific positive control stimulus. Sorting of responding CD4+ T cells relied on upregulated CD40 ligand together with CD69. CD4+ T cell counts exceeded 400 cells/uL; CMV serology was positive. The libraries were made with immunoSEQ version 4 in survey mode. Assay used: immunoSEQ multiplex PCR; TCRdb lists only in-frame clones, some missing. This sample has 40,000 to 45,000 clones, with around 92% found just once. A note on this clone: Antigen unknown.

The sample in question was CD4+ T cells sorted from PBMCs after roughly 20-hour stimulation, obtained from a patient who received antiretroviral therapy. The sequence was collected from an adult man with HIV who was CMV-seropositive. The rearrangement joins TRBV10-1 to TRBJ1-1, with D uncertain. CDR3 sequence reads: CASSEDFLTEAFF. The CDR3 nucleotides are TGCGCCAGCAGTGAGGACTTTTTGACTGAAGCTTTCTTT.